This TCR beta chain was recovered during a study of CD8 T cells in ankylosing spondylitis. General study results and limits: Among TCR beta sequences, a motif of several highly homologous variants appeared characteristic of ankylosing spondylitis blood. The clones that were linked to disease were reported to be significantly enriched in matched synovial fluid samples from ankylosing spondylitis patients.

TCRdb recomputed calls from the 5' RACE reads with MiXCR, one row per CDR3 protein. This sample carries about 540,000 distinct CDR3 sequences, roughly 12% of them seen once, and the ten largest clones take approximately 6.3%. Comment on this clonotype: Its antigen is currently unknown.

The CDR3 length is 16 residues. V was pared by 0 bases and J by 3 bases, with 13 bases between. The V gene's germline CDR1 is SGHRS and CDR2 YFSETQ. The genes are TRBV5-1 and TRBJ1-3; D perhaps matches TRBD1 (5 bases). This clonotype was sampled from a male donor with ankylosing spondylitis. Source material: blood, either unsorted or a sorted T cell fraction (not recorded which). Here the CDR3 reads CASSLDRSSGGNTIYF. CDR3 DNA: TGCGCCAGCAGCTTGGACAGGTCTTCCGGTGGAAACACCATATATTTT.